This T cell receptor (beta chain) emerged from a study of Graves' ophthalmopathy and Graves' hyperthyroidism. Scientists amplified the TCR beta CDR3 regions from RNA transcripts. In the first round, RT-PCR was carried out with HTBI primers, and a multiplex PCR formed the second round. TCRdb re-called the multiplex PCR reads through MiXCR, storing one row per CDR3 protein. The table records 600,000 to 650,000 distinct CDR3 sequences, 22% of them present only once. This CDR3 has 12 residues. Germline CDR1 reads KGHDR; CDR2 reads SFDVKD. V was pared by 1 base and J by 3 bases, with 2 bases between. This clonotype appeared many times. The antigen remains unidentified. The diagnosis was founded upon clinical symptoms, serum thyroxine, TRAb, thyroid ultrasound and orbital computed tomography. Overall study results and limits: Distinction of ophthalmopathy from stable hyperthyroidism by a 13-signature model reached roughly 85% sensitivity and roughly 78% specificity. Blood repertoires reportedly contained most expanded thyroid clonotypes above 0.001 frequency.

This TCR was sampled from a woman younger than 35 with stable Graves' hyperthyroidism. Some clones in this sample may be carry-over from other donors' samples. The sequencing sample was made of peripheral blood. The V call is TRBV24-1, the J call TRBJ1-2; D remains ambiguous. CDR3 in amino acids: CATSDFDYGYTF. The CDR3 DNA follows: TGTGCCACCAGTGATTTTGACTATGGCTACACCTTC.